The rows below give T cell receptor beta chains drawn from one sample of a study of OX40 agonist ivuxolimab in advanced cancers. Method: immunoSEQ multiplex PCR; TCRdb's copy keeps in-frame clones and lacks some. The table includes more than 50,000 clones, 86% detected once. The source was CD4+ or CD8+ T cells sorted from blood, collected in a trial of the OX40 agonist ivuxolimab. These receptor sequences come from an adult with an advanced solid tumor such as melanoma, head and neck, liver or kidney cancer. The CDR3 runs from the conserved cysteine through the conserved F or W. The order of the fields is J gene, D gene, clone size, CDR3 length, V gene, CDR3 DNA, CDR3 protein. A D gene is named only where the DNA matches it firmly. Some rows have no size entry. The others give once, few or many, or a class for an expanded clone.

TRBJ1-5 . . 15 TRBV6-1 TGTGCCAGCCGCCGAGGGAGGCTTACGGATCAGCCCCAGCATTTT CASRRGRLTDQPQHF
TRBJ1-5 . once 14 TRBV28 TGTGCCAGCAGGCAACACAGGGCCCCTAAGCCCCAGCATTTT CASRQHRAPKPQHF
TRBJ1-1 . . 10 TRBV2 TGTGCCAGCAGCGAGAACGCAGCTTTCTTT CASSENAAFF
TRBJ1-1 TRBD1 . 17 TRBV7-2 TGTGCCAGCAACCCTCTCCCGGGACAGGGCCCGAACACTGAAGCTTTCTTT CASNPLPGQGPNTEAFF
TRBJ2-3 TRBD2 once 15 TRBV10-3 TGTGCCAGCACTAGCGGGAGTAAAAGCACAGATACGCAGTATTTT CASTSGSKSTDTQYF
TRBJ1-1 TRBD1 once 14 TRBV6-5 TGTGCCAGCAGTTTGGGACAGGGTCCGAGTGAAGCTTTCTTT CASSLGQGPSEAFF
TRBJ1-1 . . 15 TRBV28 TGTGCCAGCAGTTCGCACGCTGTGGGGAACACTGAAGCTTTCTTT CASSSHAVGNTEAFF
TRBJ2-7 TRBD2 . 16 TRBV18 TGTGCCAGCTCACCACTTCCAGCGGGGGATTCCTACGAGCAGTACTTC CASSPLPAGDSYEQYF
TRBJ2-7 TRBD1 . 13 TRBV5-4 TGTGCCAGCGGACCGGGACAGTCCTACGAGCAGTACTTC CASGPGQSYEQYF
TRBJ2-7 TRBD1 . 15 TRBV5-1 TGCGCCAGCAGCCAGGGACAGGGAAGGGTCTACGAGCAGTACTTC CASSQGQGRVYEQYF
TRBJ2-2 . . 16 TRBV7-3 TGTGCCAGCAGCTCACCCGACCGACGGGCGGCCGGGGAGCTGTTTTTT CASSSPDRRAAGELFF
TRBJ1-1 . . 11 TRBV7-8 TGTGCCAGCAGCTCAGGGAGGGAGGCTTTCTTT CASSSGREAFF
TRBJ2-1 . . 13 TRBV28 TGTGCCAGCAGCCCAGACACTAACAATGAGCAGTTCTTC CASSPDTNNEQFF
TRBJ1-6 . . 13 TRBV29-1 TGCAGCGTTGCCGAAACGACTTATTCACCCCTCCACTTT CSVAETTYSPLHF
TRBJ1-1 TRBD1 . 14 TRBV7-2 TGTGCCAGCAGCCGACAGGGTGGCGACACTGAAGCTTTCTTT CASSRQGGDTEAFF
TRBJ1-4 . . 14 TRBV5-5 TGTGCCAGCAGCTTGGGAGGGTCTAATGAAAAACTGTTTTTT CASSLGGSNEKLFF
TRBJ1-5 . . 11 TRBV6-1 TGTGCCAGCAGTGTTGGTCAGCCCCAGCATTTT CASSVGQPQHF
TRBJ1-6 TRBD1 . 15 TRBV10-3 TGTGCCATCAGTGTTGGGACAGGGGGTAATTCACCCCTCCACTTT CAISVGTGGNSPLHF
TRBJ2-3 . . 17 TRBV29-1 TGCAGCGTTGAATCCAGCGGACCCTTCGACTGGACAGATACGCAGTATTTT CSVESSGPFDWTDTQYF
TRBJ2-1 . . 12 TRBV5-1 TGCGCCAGCAGCTTAAATTTGGATGAGCAGTTCTTC CASSLNLDEQFF
TRBJ1-4 TRBD1 . 15 TRBV18 TGTGCCAGCTCATCGGGACAGACTAGTAATGAAAAACTGTTTTTT CASSSGQTSNEKLFF
TRBJ2-7 TRBD1 . 15 TRBV5-4 TGTGCCAGCAGCCTAGGGACAGGGAGATCAGACGAGCAGTACTTC CASSLGTGRSDEQYF
TRBJ2-2 . . 14 TRBV7-9 TGTGCCAGCAGGAGCAGGGGCGACACCGGGGAGCTGTTTTTT CASRSRGDTGELFF
TRBJ2-2 TRBD2 . 17 TRBV4-1 TGCGCCAGCAGCCAAAAACCTAGCGGGGTAAACACCGGGGAGCTGTTTTTT CASSQKPSGVNTGELFF
TRBJ2-3 . . 14 TRBV2 TGTGCCAGCAGTATCAGGGAAGTAGCAGATACGCAGTATTTT CASSIREVADTQYF
TRBJ1-1 . . 14 TRBV28 TGTGCCAGCAGCCCCGGGACATCTTGGAGTGAAGCTTTCTTT CASSPGTSWSEAFF
TRBJ2-3 TRBD2 . 16 TRBV7-2 TGTGCCAGCAGCACTCCACGGGGGGGGGCCTCAGATACGCAGTATTTT CASSTPRGGASDTQYF
TRBJ2-1 TRBD1 . 15 TRBV16 TGTGCCAGCAGCCAATTAAAAGCAGGGGGCAATGAGCAGTTCTTC CASSQLKAGGNEQFF
TRBJ2-1 . . 19 TRBV21-1 TGTGCCAGCACGACGGAGGGACTTACGATTCCTGAAAGATACAATGAGCAGTTCTTC CASTTEGLTIPERYNEQFF
TRBJ2-3 TRBD2 . 15 TRBV19 TGTGCCAGTAGTCCGACGGCGGGAGCAGGATATACGCAGTATTTT CASSPTAGAGYTQYF
TRBJ1-5 . . 13 TRBV12-5 TGTGCTAGTGCCCCGACAGGAGATCAGCCCCAGCATTTT CASAPTGDQPQHF
TRBJ2-7 TRBD1 . 15 TRBV18 TGTGCCAGCTCATCCGGACAGGGGGCGGTCTACGAGCAGTACTTC CASSSGQGAVYEQYF
TRBJ2-7 TRBD1 few 16 TRBV7-2 TGTGCCAGCAGCCCGATACGACAGGGGCAGTCCTACGAGCAGTACTTC CASSPIRQGQSYEQYF
TRBJ2-1 . . 15 TRBV15 TGTGCCACCAGCAGAAAGACTAGGGTCTACAATGAGCAGTTCTTC CATSRKTRVYNEQFF
TRBJ2-1 . . 17 TRBV5-1 TGCGCCAGCAGCTTGTTCTCGCCCGGGGGCGGAAGGAATGAGCAGTTCTTC CASSLFSPGGGRNEQFF
TRBJ1-2 TRBD1 . 15 TRBV28 TGTGCCAGCAGTCCTGGACAGGCGAGCGGCTCTGGCTACACCTTC CASSPGQASGSGYTF
TRBJ2-5 TRBD1 . 13 TRBV18 TGTGCCAGCTCTAAGACAGGGGGAGAGACCCAGTACTTC CASSKTGGETQYF
TRBJ2-1 TRBD1 . 19 TRBV7-9 TGTGCCAGCAGGCCCTCGAGGGACAGGGCTGCCCTCTCCTACAATGAGCAGTTCTTC CASRPSRDRAALSYNEQFF
TRBJ2-2 TRBD1 . 16 TRBV4-2 TGTGCCAGCAGCCCTCGTACAGGGGGTAACACCGGGGAGCTGTTTTTT CASSPRTGGNTGELFF
TRBJ2-5 . . 12 TRBV28 TGTGCCAGCAGAACAGGGAGAGAGACCCAGTACTTC CASRTGRETQYF
TRBJ2-7 TRBD2 . 17 TRBV28 TGTGCCAGCAGTTCCCCACTGACTAGCGGGCAATGGGGCGAGCAGTACTTC CASSSPLTSGQWGEQYF
TRBJ1-1 . . 12 TRBV14 TGTGCCAGCAGCCGCGGGGGAACTGAAGCTTTCTTT CASSRGGTEAFF
TRBJ2-1 . . 14 TRBV4-1 TGCGCCAGCAGCCCCGAACAGTCCTACAATGAGCAGTTCTTC CASSPEQSYNEQFF
TRBJ2-7 TRBD1 . 22 TRBV7-7 TGTGCTAGCAGCCCAAGCCGCGTCCCCGACAGGGTTGGAATGTTAGTTGCCTCCGAGCAGTACTTC CASSPSRVPDRVGMLVASEQYF
TRBJ1-4 TRBD1 . 15 TRBV30 TGTGCCTGGAGTCCCGACGCAGGGGGTTTTGAAAAACTGTTTTTT CAWSPDAGGFEKLFF
TRBJ2-1 . . 17 TRBV5-6 TGTGCCAGCAGCTTGGGGAGGGGGCTCAGCTCCTACAATGAGCAGTTCTTC CASSLGRGLSSYNEQFF